The sequence of this T cell receptor beta chain was determined in a study of untreated major depressive disorder. Germline lookup yields CDR1 MNHNY and CDR2 SVGAGI (reference sequence). V lost 8 bases, J lost 3 bases, and 10 bases lay in between. The CDR3 runs 12 residues. Points on this clone: As yet, its antigen is unknown.

Using immunoSEQ multiplex PCR, the repertoire was profiled, and TCRdb retains in-frame clones only, with some absent. The sample has about 15,000 clones, over 80% seen once; the top ten hold 1.5% to 2%. The study, taken as a whole, reports: TRBV05-01 (Vbeta 5.1) usage was higher in CD4+ T cells of depressed patients than controls.

All participants were of European descent. The chain is built from TRBV6-6 and TRBJ1-1; D not certain. The sample was CD4+ T cells from PBMCs. The source of this sequence is a woman in her 30s with major depressive disorder. CDR3: CASAHGDTEAFF. In DNA form, the CDR3 reads TGTGCCAGCGCTCATGGGGACACTGAAGCTTTCTTT.